The entry below gives a single TCR beta chain sequence along with its context. These data originate in a study of regulatory T cells in long-lasting Graves disease. Time point noted: newly diagnosed GD, antithyroid drugs for less than 3 months. Extracted PBMC RNA gave rise to the TCR library. Both iRepertoire HTBI primers and Arm-PCR of CDR3 regions were used to build the TCR beta libraries. Using its own MiXCR run on the multiplex PCR reads, TCRdb lists one record per CDR3 protein. The sample holds about 560,000 distinct CDR3 sequences, 16% seen once. This same sample was also part of a study on T cells in Graves' hyperthyroidism and ophthalmopathy. That publication notes: Exclusion criteria comprised uncontrolled infection, other autoimmune disease, pregnancy or lactation. First-round RT-PCR of the TCR CDR3 relied on the HTBI primer set. The authors' 13 V-J model separated ophthalmopathy from stable hyperthyroidism.

The sequence was collected from a man between 18 and 29 years old with Graves disease. The material was peripheral blood mononuclear cells (PBMCs), obtained at new diagnosis, from a patient treated with antithyroid drugs.

The CDR3 protein is CASIYQRSTDTQYF. The CDR3 coding sequence is TGTGCCAGCATTTACCAGCGGAGCACAGATACGCAGTATTTT. The rearrangement joins TRBV2 to TRBJ2-3, with D possibly matching TRBD2 (5 bases). Per germline, CDR1 SNHLY and CDR2 FYNNEI. This CDR3 region has 14 residues. Trimming removed 7 bases at V and 0 bases at J, with 11 bases between.